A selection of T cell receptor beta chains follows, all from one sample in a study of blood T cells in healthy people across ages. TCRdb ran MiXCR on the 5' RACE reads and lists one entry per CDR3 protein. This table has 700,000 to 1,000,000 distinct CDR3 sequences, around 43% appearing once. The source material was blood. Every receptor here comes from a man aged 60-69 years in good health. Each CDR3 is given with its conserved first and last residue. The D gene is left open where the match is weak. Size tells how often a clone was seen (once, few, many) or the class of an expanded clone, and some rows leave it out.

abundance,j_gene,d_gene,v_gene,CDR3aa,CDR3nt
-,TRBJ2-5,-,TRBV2,CASSGQTQETQYF,TGTGCCAGCAGTGGACAAACGCAAGAGACCCAGTACTTC
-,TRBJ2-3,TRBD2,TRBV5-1,CVSGQRGSADTQYF,TGCGTCAGCGGCCAGCGGGGGTCGGCAGATACGCAGTATTTT
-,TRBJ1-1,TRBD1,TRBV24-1,CATSAQGASGNTEAFF,TGTGCCACCAGTGCGCAGGGGGCGAGCGGAAACACTGAAGCTTTCTTT
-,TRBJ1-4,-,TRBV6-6,CASSYPQQGGTEKLFF,TGTGCCAGCAGTTACCCTCAACAGGGAGGGACTGAAAAACTGTTTTTT
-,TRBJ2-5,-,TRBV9,CASSVPPEETQYF,TGTGCCAGCAGCGTTCCCCCGGAAGAGACCCAGTACTTC
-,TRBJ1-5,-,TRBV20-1,CSARAAVGGPNQPQHF,TGCAGTGCCCGGGCCGCGGTTGGGGGACCTAATCAGCCCCAGCATTTT
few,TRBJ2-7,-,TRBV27,CASSLSRTAYEQYF,TGTGCCAGCAGTTTATCTCGGACAGCCTACGAGCAGTACTTC
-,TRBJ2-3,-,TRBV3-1,CASSPTVGATADSTDTQYF,TGTGCCAGCAGCCCAACCGTAGGGGCGACAGCCGATTCCACAGATACGCAGTATTTT
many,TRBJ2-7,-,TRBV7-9,CASSPTASYEQYF,TGTGCCAGCAGCCCAACAGCGTCCTACGAGCAGTACTTC
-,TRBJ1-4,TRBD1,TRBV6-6,CASRPTGGAFEKLFF,TGTGCCAGCAGACCCACAGGGGGCGCATTTGAAAAACTGTTTTTT
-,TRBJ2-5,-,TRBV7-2,CASSHSVWGETQYF,TGTGCCAGCAGCCATTCCGTATGGGGAGAGACCCAGTACTTC
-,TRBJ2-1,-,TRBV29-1,CSAQLRSSYNEQFF,TGCAGCGCGCAGCTAAGGAGCTCCTACAATGAGCAGTTCTTC
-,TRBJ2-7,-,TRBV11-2,CASSRNRETDEQYF,TGTGCCAGCAGCCGAAATCGGGAGACCGACGAGCAGTACTTC
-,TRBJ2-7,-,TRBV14,CASSHGDSYEQYF,TGTGCCAGCAGCCACGGGGATTCCTACGAGCAGTACTTC
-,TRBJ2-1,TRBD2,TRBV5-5,CASSSRTSGGLANEQFF,TGTGCCAGCAGCTCTCGGACTAGCGGGGGTTTAGCGAATGAGCAGTTCTTC
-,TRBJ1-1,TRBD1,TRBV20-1,CSALPGQGGTEAFF,TGCAGTGCTCTACCGGGACAGGGGGGTACTGAAGCTTTCTTT
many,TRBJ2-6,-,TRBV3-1,CASSQGISGANVLTF,TGTGCCAGCAGCCAGGGGATTTCTGGGGCCAACGTCCTGACTTTC
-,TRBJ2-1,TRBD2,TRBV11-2,CASSSASGGFDEQFF,TGTGCCAGCAGCTCTGCTAGCGGGGGATTCGATGAGCAGTTCTTC
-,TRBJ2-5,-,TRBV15,CATSRDMVAEKTQYF,TGTGCCACCAGCAGAGATATGGTCGCGGAAAAGACCCAGTACTTC
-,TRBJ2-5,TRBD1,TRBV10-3,CAISEGAETQYF,TGTGCCATCAGCGAGGGGGCAGAGACCCAGTACTTC
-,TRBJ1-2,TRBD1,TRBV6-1,CASSADRGGGYTF,TGTGCCAGCAGTGCGGACAGGGGAGGGGGCTACACCTTC
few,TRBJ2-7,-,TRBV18,CASSRLGSRNEQYF,TGTGCCAGCTCCCGCTTGGGATCTAGGAACGAGCAGTACTTC
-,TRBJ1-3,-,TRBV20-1,CSARDVRTYSGNTIYF,TGCAGTGCTAGAGATGTCCGGACGTACTCTGGAAACACCATATATTTT
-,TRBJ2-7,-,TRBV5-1,CASSLAYLGPRSSYEQYF,TGCGCCAGCAGCTTGGCCTATTTGGGACCCAGGAGCTCCTACGAGCAGTACTTC
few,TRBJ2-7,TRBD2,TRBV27,CASSLLPSGFGEQYF,TGTGCCAGCAGTTTATTGCCTAGCGGGTTCGGCGAGCAGTACTTC
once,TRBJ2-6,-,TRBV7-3,CASSMTGAGGANVLTF,TGTGCCAGCAGCATGACCGGGGCAGGTGGGGCCAACGTCCTGACTTTC
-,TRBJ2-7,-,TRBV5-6,CASSSTGLNEQYF,TGTGCCAGCAGCTCCACCGGACTTAACGAGCAGTACTTC
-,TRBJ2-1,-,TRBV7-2,CASSPRKGDEQFF,TGTGCCAGCAGCCCCCGTAAGGGCGATGAGCAGTTCTTC
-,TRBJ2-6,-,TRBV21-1,CASVWDRGEGANVLTF,TGTGCCAGCGTTTGGGACAGGGGCGAAGGGGCCAACGTCCTGACTTTC
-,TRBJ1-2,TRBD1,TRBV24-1,CATSDGGQGGGYTF,TGTGCCACCAGTGATGGGGGACAGGGCGGTGGCTACACCTTC
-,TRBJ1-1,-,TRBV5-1,CASSLVGMNTEAFF,TGCGCCAGCAGCTTGGTTGGTATGAACACTGAAGCTTTCTTT